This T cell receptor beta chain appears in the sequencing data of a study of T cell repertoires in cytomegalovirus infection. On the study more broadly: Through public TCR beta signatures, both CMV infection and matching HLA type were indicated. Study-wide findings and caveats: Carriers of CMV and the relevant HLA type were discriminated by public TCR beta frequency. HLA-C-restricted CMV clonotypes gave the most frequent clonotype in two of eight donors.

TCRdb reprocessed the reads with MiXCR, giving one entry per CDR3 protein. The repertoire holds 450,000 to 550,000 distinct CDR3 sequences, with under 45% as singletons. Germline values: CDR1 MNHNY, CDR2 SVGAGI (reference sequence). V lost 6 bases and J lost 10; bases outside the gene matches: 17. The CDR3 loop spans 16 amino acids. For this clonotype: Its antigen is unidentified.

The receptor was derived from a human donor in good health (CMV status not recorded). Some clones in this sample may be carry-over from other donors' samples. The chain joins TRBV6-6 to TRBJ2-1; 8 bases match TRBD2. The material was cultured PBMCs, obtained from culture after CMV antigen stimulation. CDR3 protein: CASSPRGGGRLWEQFF. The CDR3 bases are TGTGCCAGCAGCCCTCGGGGCGGGGGGCGCCTATGGGAGCAGTTCTTC.